The sample holds one count of the clone carrying this T cell receptor (beta chain). Its antigen is unidentified. Sequencing was performed with immunoSEQ multiplex PCR; in TCRdb, only in-frame clones are kept and a portion is missing. The table has 60,000 to 75,000 clones, 85% to 95% seen once. This sample stems from a study of T cell clonotyping in hematopoietic cell transplantation. There are 13 residues in the CDR3. Trimming removed 8 bases at V and 5 bases at J, with 12 bases between. Germline V CDR1 and CDR2: SNHLY, FYNNEI. The study's findings and limits: Recipient TCR diversity dropped after transplant; expanded clonotypes rose from day 30 to 180.

The V and J genes are TRBV2 and TRBJ1-4, with D perhaps matching TRBD1 (5 bases). This sequence was found in a man aged 50 to 59 in good health. Some clones in this sample may be carry-over from other donors' samples. The sequenced sample was peripheral blood mononuclear cells. Written as DNA, the CDR3 is TGTGCCAGCCAAAAGGGGATAAATGAAAAACTGTTTTTT. It is translated as CASQKGINEKLFF.